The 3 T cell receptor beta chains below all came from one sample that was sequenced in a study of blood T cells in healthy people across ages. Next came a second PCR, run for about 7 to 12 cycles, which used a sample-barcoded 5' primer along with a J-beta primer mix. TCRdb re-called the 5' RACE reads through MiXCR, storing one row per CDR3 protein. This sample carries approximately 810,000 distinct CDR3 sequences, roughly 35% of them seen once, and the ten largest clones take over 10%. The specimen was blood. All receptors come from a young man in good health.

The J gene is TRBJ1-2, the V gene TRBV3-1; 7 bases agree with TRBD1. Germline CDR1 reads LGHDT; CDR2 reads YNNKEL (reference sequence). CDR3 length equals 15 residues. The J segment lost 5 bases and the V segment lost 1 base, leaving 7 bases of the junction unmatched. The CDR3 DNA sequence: TGTGCCAGCAGCCAAGGTTTAGCAGGGGGATATGGCTACACCTTC. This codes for CASSQGLAGGYGYTF.

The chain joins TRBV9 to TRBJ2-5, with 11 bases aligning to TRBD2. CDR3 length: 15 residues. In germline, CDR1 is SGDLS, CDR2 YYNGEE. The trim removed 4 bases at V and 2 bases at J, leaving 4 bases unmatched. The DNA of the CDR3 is TGTGCCAGCAGCACGAGGACTAGCGGGCAAGAGACCCAGTACTTC. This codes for CASSTRTSGQETQYF.

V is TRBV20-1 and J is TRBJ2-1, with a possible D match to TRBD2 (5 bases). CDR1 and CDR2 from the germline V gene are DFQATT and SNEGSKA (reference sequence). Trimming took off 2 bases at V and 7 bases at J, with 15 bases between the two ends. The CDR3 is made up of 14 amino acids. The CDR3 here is CSARNPRTRNEQFF. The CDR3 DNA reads TGCAGTGCTAGAAACCCCAGGACTCGTAATGAGCAGTTCTTC.